The 28 T cell receptor beta chains reported below all come from one sample, sequenced in a study of blood T cell repertoires in COVID-19. Sequenced by immunoSEQ multiplex PCR; TCRdb stores in-frame clones only, minus some. This sample has around 150,000 clones; roughly 90% occur once, and the top ten carry around 17%. Material: peripheral blood. Receptor source: a man aged 55 to 69 with active or convalescent COVID-19.

The V gene is TRBV11-3, the J gene TRBJ2-1; the match to TRBD2 covers 10 bases. The CDR3 totals 16 residues. Germline V gene data show CDR1 as SGHNT and CDR2 as YENEEA. V lost 1 base and J lost 9; bases outside the gene matches: 9. The CDR3 loop is CASSLGPGLARREQFF. The CDR3 nucleotides read TGTGCCAGCAGCTTAGGGCCGGGACTAGCGCGACGTGAGCAGTTCTTC. The full variable domain, its missing parts supplied by reference TRBV11-3 and TRBJ2-1, is EAGVVQSPRYKIIEKKQPVAFWCNPISGHNTLYWYLQNLGQGPELLIRYENEEAVDDSQLPKDRFSAERLKGVDSTLKIQPAELGDSAVYLCASSLGPGLARREQFFGPGTRLTVL.

The chain has TRBV6-5 and TRBJ1-2; 9 bases match TRBD1. Germline CDR1 is MNHEY and CDR2 is SVGAGI. The CDR3 runs to 15 residues. V gave up 3 bases and J gave up 13 bases; unmatched junction bases: 15. The CDR3 loop is CASSYSGRTGDSSTF. The CDR3 DNA sequence: TGTGCCAGCAGTTATTCAGGTCGGACAGGGGATTCGTCCACCTTC.

The V call is TRBV6-5, the J call TRBJ2-5; 8 bases agree with TRBD1. CDR1 MNHEY and CDR2 SVGAGI come from the germline V gene. The junction had 9 bases not matched to a gene; V was cut back by 4 bases and J by 5 bases. The CDR3 extends over 15 amino acids. CDR3 sequence reads: CASSSLQGAPETQYF. The DNA of the CDR3 is TGTGCCAGCAGTTCACTTCAGGGGGCGCCGGAGACCCAGTACTTC.

This clone was counted a few times. The chain carries TRBV6-5 and TRBJ2-1; tentative D call: TRBD1 (6 bases). Germline values: CDR1 MNHEY, CDR2 SVGAGI. The CDR3 consists of 13 residues. V was trimmed by 4 bases and J by 5 bases, leaving 9 bases between them. CDR3 bases: TGTGCCAGCAGTTGGACAGTCGACAATGAGCAGTTCTTC. Protein product: CASSWTVDNEQFF.

The chain recombines TRBV4-1 with TRBJ1-1; D possibly corresponds to TRBD1 (5 bases). From germline, CDR1 is MGHRA and CDR2 YSYEKL. CDR3 length equals 16 residues. Trimming left V 4 bases short and J 9 bases short, with 24 bases between. The CDR3 region is CASSPGAGGDARKAFF. The CDR3 coding sequence is TGCGCCAGCAGCCCCGGGGCGGGGGGGGACGCCCGTAAAGCTTTCTTT.

The CDR3 DNA reads as TGTGCCAGCAGCCCCCCGACAGGGGCTAGGGAAAAACTGTTTTTT. Residues: CASSPPTGAREKLFF. The chain employs TRBV7-2 and TRBJ1-4; 8 bases agree with TRBD1. V gave up 5 bases and J gave up 8 bases; unmatched junction bases: 10. Germline CDR1 is SGHTA and CDR2 is FQGNSA. The CDR3 covers 15 residues.

The chain uses TRBV4-1 and TRBJ2-7, with D unclear. Deletions cut 4 bases from V and 0 bases from J, with 7 bases between. CDR1 is MGHRA and CDR2 is YSYEKL in the germline V gene. The CDR3 contains 13 residues. The CDR3 region is CASSPLNSYEQYF. The CDR3 bases are TGCGCCAGCAGCCCTCTAAACTCCTACGAGCAGTACTTC.

The V call is TRBV15, the J call TRBJ1-1; TRBD1 might be the D (6 bases). V lost 3 bases to trimming and J lost 5 bases, with 13 bases between them. Germline CDR1 LNHNV, CDR2 YYDKDF (reference sequence). CDR3 length: 14 residues. The CDR3 is CATSRAGARTEAFF. As DNA, the CDR3 is TGTGCCACCAGCAGGGCGGGGGCGCGGACTGAAGCTTTCTTT.

This chain links TRBV5-1 with TRBJ1-6, with D unresolved. Germline lookup yields CDR1 SGHRS and CDR2 YFSETQ. V lost 0 bases to trimming and J lost 0 bases, with 7 bases between them. The CDR3 sequence is 16 residues long. In DNA, the CDR3 is TGCGCCAGCAGCTTGGTGGAGATCTCCTATAATTCACCCCTCCACTTT. Its protein is CASSLVEISYNSPLHF.

The chain couples TRBV10-3 to TRBJ2-5; 8 nucleotides agree with TRBD1. Germline CDR1 ENHRY, CDR2 SYGVKD. V lost 7 bases and J lost 4; bases outside the gene matches: 5. This CDR3 is 13 amino acids long. This chain's CDR3 is CAITSGQGETQYF. CDR3 coding DNA: TGTGCCATCACCTCCGGACAGGGAGAGACCCAGTACTTC.

The rearrangement joins TRBV3-1 (or the pseudogene TRBV3-2) to TRBJ1-1; D call uncertain. V was pared by 9 bases and J by 1 base, with 6 bases between. The CDR3 is 11 amino acids. CDR1 is LGHDT, CDR2 YNNKEL, per germline (reference sequence). The CDR3 loop reads CASSRNTEAFF. The CDR3 DNA sequence: TGTGCCAGTTCCAGGAACACTGAAGCTTTCTTT.

The V gene is TRBV27, the J gene TRBJ1-2, with D possibly TRBD1 on 6 matching bases. The CDR3 is 17 amino acids. The V end was cut by 4 bases, the J end by 0 bases, with 18 bases between. Germline loops: CDR1 MNHEY, CDR2 SMNVEV (reference sequence). In DNA, the CDR3 is TGTGCCAGCAGTTCCCTTACCGGGACACAAACTAACTATGGCTACACCTTC. Translating gives CASSSLTGTQTNYGYTF.

This chain uses TRBV6-5 with TRBJ2-7, with TRBD1 as a possible D gene (5 bases). The CDR3 is made up of 12 amino acids. V was clipped by 8 bases and J by 3 bases, with 11 bases between them. Per the germline V gene, CDR1 is MNHEY and CDR2 is SVGAGI. This chain's CDR3 is CASLGRFYEQYF. The CDR3 region has the DNA TGTGCCAGCTTGGGGCGCTTCTACGAGCAGTACTTC.

This clone has only a few counts. This sequence joins TRBV28 and TRBJ2-7; 11 bases are shared with TRBD2. V gave up 3 bases and J gave up 6 bases; unmatched junction bases: 7. The CDR3 extends over 15 amino acids. CDR1 and CDR2 from the germline V gene are MDHEN and SYDVKM. This chain's CDR3 is CASSFVAGGVGEQYF. For the CDR3, the DNA is TGTGCCAGCAGTTTTGTAGCGGGAGGGGTGGGCGAGCAGTACTTC.

This clone has only one observation. The J gene is TRBJ1-2, the V gene TRBV3-1 (or the pseudogene TRBV3-2), with TRBD1 matching over 7 bases. The V segment lost 6 bases and the J segment 8 bases; nucleotides outside the gene matches: 18. The CDR3 consists of 16 residues. Germline CDR1 is LGHDT and CDR2 is YNNKEL (reference sequence). CDR3 coding DNA: TGTGCCAGCAGTTACGACCGGAGACAGGGCCTGGGGGGCTACACCTTC. This gives the protein CASSYDRRQGLGGYTF.

This clone appeared a few times. This chain links TRBV27 with TRBJ2-7; D may be TRBD1 (5 bases). The germline V gene has CDR1 MNHEY and CDR2 SMNVEV (reference sequence). The CDR3 consists of 12 residues. The germline V and J ends were trimmed by 8 bases and 6 bases, with 14 bases remaining between them. DNA of the CDR3: TGTGCCAGCGGGGCAGTAGGGTTCGAGCAGTACTTC. Amino acids: CASGAVGFEQYF.

This chain joins TRBV24-1 and TRBJ2-2, with D possibly matching TRBD1 (6 bases). The CDR3 contains 21 residues. Trimming stripped 3 bases from V and 2 bases from J, with 27 bases between. CDR1 and CDR2 (germline): KGHDR, SFDVKD. CDR3 in DNA: TGTGCCACCAGTGATCTGACACGGGGACACATAGGAAGTCCCAACACCGGGGAGCTGTTTTTT. This translates into CATSDLTRGHIGSPNTGELFF.

CDR3 coding DNA: TGTGCCATTTCAGACGGGAGTTTAACTAATGAAAAACTGTTTTTT. This encodes CAISDGSLTNEKLFF. The V and J genes are TRBV19 and TRBJ1-4; D is ambiguous. Germline CDR1 is LNHDA and CDR2 is SQIVND (reference sequence). Trimming removed 10 bases from V and 1 base from J, with 16 bases in between. CDR3 length: 15 amino acids.

The chain has TRBV24-1 and TRBJ1-2, with no clear D. V lost 3 bases, J lost 2 bases, and 9 bases lay in between. CDR1 and CDR2 (germline): KGHDR, SFDVKD. This CDR3 spans 14 amino acids. The CDR3 bases are TGTGCCACCAGTGATGGCTCACGAAACTATGGCTACACCTTC. This translates into CATSDGSRNYGYTF.

CDR3 DNA sequence: TGTGCCACCAGTGACGCGGGCGGGGGGGCCGGAGATACGCAGTATTTT. Protein: CATSDAGGGAGDTQYF. The chain couples TRBV24-1 to TRBJ2-3; 9 bases fit TRBD2. J was trimmed by 5 bases and V by 4 bases; bases with no gene match: 9. Germline V gene sequence: CDR1 KGHDR, CDR2 SFDVKD. The CDR3 sequence is 16 residues long.

The chain employs TRBV7-2 and TRBJ1-3; 8 bases are a match to TRBD1. The length of the CDR3 is 16 residues. The V gene's germline CDR1 is SGHTA and CDR2 FQGNSA. J gave up 2 bases and V 7 bases, and 10 bases lay outside the gene matches. The CDR3 coding sequence is TGTGCCAGCAACAGTCCGGGACAGGTCCCTGGAAACACCATATATTTT. Translation gives CASNSPGQVPGNTIYF.

The genes are TRBV19 and TRBJ2-7; 8 bases match TRBD2. CDR3 length equals 14 residues. J lost 1 base, V lost 4 bases, and 3 bases had no gene match. Germline values: CDR1 LNHDA, CDR2 SQIVND (reference sequence). CDR3 in amino acids: CASSTAGGSYEQYF. The CDR3 nucleotides are TGTGCCAGTAGTACGGCGGGGGGATCCTACGAGCAGTACTTC.

This chain joins TRBV9 and TRBJ2-1; weak D call: TRBD2 (6 bases). The germline gives CDR1 SGDLS, CDR2 YYNGEE. Trimming took 0 bases from V and 8 from J, leaving 21 bases between them. This CDR3 spans 17 amino acids. The CDR3 DNA follows: TGTGCCAGCAGCGTAGCCGTCCCGGGAGCTCTTATTCATGAGCAGTTCTTC. Its protein is CASSVAVPGALIHEQFF.

This chain connects TRBV27 to TRBJ1-1; D gene ambiguous. The CDR3 is 15 residues long. With 6 bases removed from V and 3 bases from J, the gap between germline ends came to 17 bases. CDR1 and CDR2 (germline): MNHEY, SMNVEV (reference sequence). In DNA form, the CDR3 reads TGTGCCAGCAGACTAATTACCGGGCGGGACACTGAAGCTTTCTTT. Amino acid sequence: CASRLITGRDTEAFF.

The V gene is TRBV9, the J gene TRBJ2-1; 10 nucleotides agree with TRBD2. This CDR3 region has 21 residues. CDR1 SGDLS and CDR2 YYNGEE come from the germline V gene. The V and J ends lost 3 bases and 0 bases, in that order; junction bases with no gene match: 18. The CDR3 loop is CASSAGGTVAGGASSYNEQFF. The CDR3 DNA reads as TGTGCCAGCAGCGCGGGGGGAACTGTAGCGGGAGGAGCCAGCTCCTACAATGAGCAGTTCTTC.

V gene TRBV7-2 combines with J gene TRBJ2-5; the D gene is possibly TRBD2 (5 bases). V dropped 5 bases and J dropped 2 bases, with 12 bases sitting between them. The length of the CDR3 is 14 residues. The germline V gene has CDR1 SGHTA and CDR2 FQGNSA. The DNA of the CDR3 is TGTGCCAGCAGCCCCTTCGGGGAACAAGAGACCCAGTACTTC. Translating gives CASSPFGEQETQYF.

The chain recombines TRBV6-4 with TRBJ1-1, with a weak D call TRBD1 (6 bases). Per germline, CDR1 MRHNA and CDR2 SNTAGT. CDR3 length equals 14 residues. V shed 7 bases and J shed 1 base, with 13 bases lying between them. The CDR3 is CASKKGHQNTEAFF. The CDR3 DNA reads TGTGCCAGCAAGAAGGGACATCAGAACACTGAAGCTTTCTTT.

This chain joins TRBV18 and TRBJ1-1, with D tentatively TRBD1 (6 bases). Germline V gene data show CDR1 as KGHSH and CDR2 as LQKENI. V was shortened by 3 bases and J by 3 bases, with 11 bases between the two germline ends. The CDR3 sequence is 14 residues long. The DNA of the CDR3 is TGTGCCAGCTCACCGGCGGCAGGGGACACTGAAGCTTTCTTT. The encoded protein is CASSPAAGDTEAFF.